A selection of T cell receptor beta chains follows, all from one sample in a study of cytomegalovirus exposure and HLA in healthy donors. Libraries were prepared by immunoSEQ multiplex PCR; TCRdb keeps only in-frame clonotypes and omits some of them. The sample lists 100,000 or so clones; roughly 15% were seen once. Material for sequencing was PBMCs. Receptor source: a female donor in good health and CMV-seronegative. CDR3s include the opening cysteine and the closing phenylalanine or tryptophan. The D gene is left open where the match is weak. The size of a clone is reported for some rows only, either as once, few or many, or as a class for expanded clones.

J: TRBJ2-3; size: NA; D: TRBD1; length: 15; V: TRBV7-9; CDR3: CASSLGTGSTDTQYF; DNA: TGTGCCAGCAGCTTGGGGACAGGGAGCACAGATACGCAGTATTTT
J: TRBJ2-3; size: NA; D: TRBD2; length: 22; V: TRBV4-3; CDR3: CASSPVSPGTSGRARKADTQYF; DNA: TGCGCCAGCAGCCCAGTATCTCCTGGGACTAGCGGGAGGGCCAGAAAAGCAGATACGCAGTATTTT
J: TRBJ2-1; size: NA; D: NA; length: 15; V: TRBV6-1; CDR3: CASSESRGRPNEQFF; DNA: TGTGCCAGCAGTGAATCCAGGGGGAGGCCCAATGAGCAGTTCTTC
J: TRBJ2-7; size: NA; D: TRBD2; length: 13; V: TRBV7-9; CDR3: CASSFAGGYEQYF; DNA: TGTGCCAGCAGCTTCGCGGGAGGGTACGAGCAGTACTTC
J: TRBJ2-3; size: NA; D: TRBD2; length: 17; V: TRBV4-3; CDR3: CASSQDQERGATDTQYF; DNA: TGCGCCAGCAGCCAAGATCAGGAGCGGGGGGCCACAGATACGCAGTATTTT
J: TRBJ1-2; size: few; D: NA; length: 16; V: TRBV29-1; CDR3: CSVLPYPTEANYGYTF; DNA: TGCAGCGTATTGCCTTATCCGACAGAAGCTAACTATGGCTACACCTTC
J: TRBJ2-7; size: NA; D: TRBD2; length: 14; V: TRBV7-9; CDR3: CASQISGRTYEQYF; DNA: TGTGCCAGCCAGATTAGCGGGAGGACCTACGAGCAGTACTTC
J: TRBJ2-2; size: NA; D: NA; length: 15; V: TRBV5-1; CDR3: CARDFSGNNTGELFF; DNA: TGCGCCAGGGACTTTAGCGGAAACAACACCGGGGAGCTGTTTTTT
J: TRBJ1-1; size: NA; D: TRBD1; length: 12; V: TRBV30; CDR3: CAWSIGQGEAFF; DNA: TGTGCCTGGAGTATAGGACAGGGTGAAGCTTTCTTT
J: TRBJ1-1; size: NA; D: TRBD1; length: 14; V: TRBV7-9; CDR3: CASSLQDRVTEAFF; DNA: TGTGCCAGCAGCTTACAAGACAGGGTTACTGAAGCTTTCTTC
J: TRBJ2-3; size: few; D: NA; length: 13; V: TRBV9; CDR3: CASSDSGADTQYF; DNA: TGTGCCAGCAGCGACTCCGGGGCAGATACGCAGTATTTT
J: TRBJ2-2; size: few; D: TRBD1; length: 15; V: TRBV6-6; CDR3: CASSPTGRKTGELFF; DNA: TGTGCCAGCAGCCCGACAGGGAGAAAGACCGGGGAGCTGTTTTTT
J: TRBJ1-2; size: NA; D: NA; length: 13; V: TRBV28; CDR3: CASRDSGGYGYTF; DNA: TGTGCCAGCAGGGATTCGGGGGGCTATGGCTACACCTTC
J: TRBJ2-2; size: NA; D: NA; length: 13; V: TRBV13; CDR3: CASSSPGTGELFF; DNA: TGTGCCAGCAGCTCCCCGGGCACCGGGGAGCTGTTTTTT
J: TRBJ1-1; size: NA; D: NA; length: 16; V: TRBV27; CDR3: CASSPTALAGRTEAFF; DNA: TGTGCCAGCAGTCCCACCGCCCTGGCAGGGCGAACTGAAGCTTTCTTT
J: TRBJ1-2; size: NA; D: TRBD1; length: 12; V: TRBV6-6; CDR3: CAGTGTGYGYTF; DNA: TGTGCCGGTACCGGGACAGGGTATGGCTACACCTTC
J: TRBJ1-6; size: NA; D: NA; length: 13; V: TRBV6-5; CDR3: CASTRGLPPPLHF; DNA: TGTGCCAGCACTAGGGGCCTCCCACCCCCCCTCCACTTT
J: TRBJ2-7; size: NA; D: TRBD1; length: 15; V: TRBV7-2; CDR3: CASSFLRQGPYEQYF; DNA: TGTGCCAGCAGCTTCCTAAGACAGGGACCCTACGAGCAGTACTTC
J: TRBJ2-7; size: few; D: NA; length: 14; V: TRBV10-2; CDR3: CASSTGRDLYEQYF; DNA: TGCGCCAGCAGTACGGGGAGAGACCTTTACGAGCAGTACTTC
J: TRBJ2-7; size: NA; D: NA; length: 12; V: TRBV18; CDR3: CASSPRGQTQYF; DNA: TGTGCCAGCTCACCCCGAGGCCAAACGCAGTACTTC
J: TRBJ2-7; size: NA; D: TRBD1; length: 15; V: TRBV7-2; CDR3: CASSLEGTESYEQYF; DNA: TGTGCCAGCAGCTTAGAGGGGACAGAATCCTACGAGCAGTACTTC
J: TRBJ1-1; size: NA; D: NA; length: 14; V: TRBV4-3; CDR3: CASSQDPGRSFHVF; DNA: TGCGCCAGCAGCCAAGATCCAGGGCGATCCTTCCACGTCTTT
J: TRBJ1-2; size: NA; D: NA; length: 11; V: TRBV6-5; CDR3: CASSRGRTLTF; DNA: TGTGCCAGCAGTCGAGGACGGACACTAACCTTC
J: TRBJ1-2; size: few; D: TRBD1; length: 18; V: TRBV6-1; CDR3: CASSEWLGQGVGWYGYTF; DNA: TGTGCCAGCAGTGAATGGTTAGGACAGGGCGTCGGTTGGTATGGCTACACCTTC
J: TRBJ2-4; size: NA; D: NA; length: 15; V: TRBV2; CDR3: CASRGLAPRTDIQYF; DNA: TGTGCCAGCAGGGGGCTAGCGCCTCGTACGGACATTCAGTACTTC
J: TRBJ2-3; size: NA; D: NA; length: 15; V: TRBV4-3; CDR3: CASSQDGGPTDTQYF; DNA: TGCGCCAGCAGCCAAGATGGTGGCCCCACAGATACGCAGTATTTT
J: TRBJ2-3; size: NA; D: TRBD1; length: 14; V: TRBV10-3; CDR3: CAITRDRGPDTQYF; DNA: TGTGCCATCACCAGGGACAGGGGGCCAGATACGCAGTATTTT
J: TRBJ2-7; size: NA; D: TRBD1; length: 13; V: TRBV6-1; CDR3: CASNRGGDYEQYF; DNA: TGTGCCAGCAACAGGGGTGGCGACTACGAGCAGTACTTC
J: TRBJ2-2; size: NA; D: TRBD1; length: 15; V: TRBV7-2; CDR3: CASSRQGVNTGELFF; DNA: TGTGCCAGCAGCCGACAGGGGGTGAACACCGGGGAGCTGTTTTTT
J: TRBJ1-2; size: NA; D: NA; length: 11; V: TRBV29-1; CDR3: CSVVGGGGYTF; DNA: TGCAGCGTTGTAGGGGGGGGCGGCTACACCTTC
J: TRBJ1-2; size: few; D: NA; length: 16; V: TRBV7-2; CDR3: CASSLDTGPGNYGYTF; DNA: TGTGCCAGCAGCTTAGACACGGGTCCTGGGAACTATGGCTACACCTTC
J: TRBJ2-7; size: few; D: TRBD2; length: 13; V: TRBV30; CDR3: CAWTTGRVDEQYF; DNA: TGTGCCTGGACGACGGGGAGGGTTGACGAGCAGTACTTC
J: TRBJ2-3; size: NA; D: TRBD2; length: 17; V: TRBV29-1; CDR3: CSVGGLAGGQSTDTQYF; DNA: TGCAGCGTTGGGGGACTGGCGGGGGGGCAAAGCACAGATACGCAGTATTTT
J: TRBJ2-1; size: many; D: TRBD2; length: 13; V: TRBV9; CDR3: CASSVGGGNEQFF; DNA: TGTGCCAGCAGCGTTGGGGGGGGGAATGAGCAGTTCTTC
J: TRBJ1-2; size: few; D: TRBD1; length: 13; V: TRBV7-2; CDR3: CASSYRQGYGYTF; DNA: TGTGCCAGCAGCTACCGACAGGGCTATGGCTACACCTTC
J: TRBJ1-1; size: NA; D: TRBD1; length: 14; V: TRBV4-3; CDR3: CASSARDRGTEAFF; DNA: TGCGCCAGCAGCGCACGGGACAGGGGGACTGAAGCTTTCTTT
J: TRBJ2-5; size: few; D: NA; length: 16; V: TRBV30; CDR3: CAWTPGRTRGAKTQYF; DNA: TGTGCCTGGACCCCGGGTCGTACCCGGGGGGCAAAGACCCAGTACTTC
J: TRBJ2-7; size: NA; D: TRBD1; length: 15; V: TRBV5-1; CDR3: CASSLGQGPLYEQYF; DNA: TGCGCCAGCAGCTTGGGACAGGGGCCTCTCTACGAGCAGTACTTC
J: TRBJ1-5; size: NA; D: NA; length: 13; V: TRBV10-3; CDR3: CAISVQGDQPQHF; DNA: TGTGCCATCAGCGTACAGGGTGATCAGCCCCAGCATTTT
J: TRBJ1-1; size: NA; D: NA; length: 16; V: TRBV13; CDR3: CASSLVGREGDTEAFF; DNA: TGTGCCAGCAGCTTAGTAGGCAGGGAGGGGGACACTGAAGCTTTCTTT
J: TRBJ1-2; size: NA; D: TRBD1; length: 13; V: TRBV19; CDR3: CASSLGTVYGYTF; DNA: TGTGCCAGTAGTCTGGGGACAGTCTATGGCTACACCTTC
J: TRBJ2-2; size: NA; D: TRBD2; length: 15; V: TRBV6-1; CDR3: CASRPLAGANGELFF; DNA: TGTGCCAGCAGACCTCTAGCGGGAGCCAACGGGGAGCTGTTTTTT
J: TRBJ2-3; size: few; D: NA; length: 14; V: TRBV25-1; CDR3: CASSEYEQENTQYF; DNA: TGTGCCAGCAGTGAATACGAGCAGGAAAATACGCAGTATTTT
J: TRBJ2-5; size: NA; D: TRBD2; length: 19; V: TRBV5-1; CDR3: CASSPGGAASGGFQETQYF; DNA: TGCGCCAGCAGCCCGGGGGGGGCGGCTAGCGGGGGATTTCAAGAGACCCAGTACTTC
J: TRBJ2-5; size: NA; D: NA; length: 12; V: TRBV4-3; CDR3: CASSVGRGTQYF; DNA: TGCGCCAGCAGCGTCGGTCGGGGGACCCAGTACTTC
J: TRBJ2-7; size: NA; D: NA; length: 15; V: TRBV5-6; CDR3: CASSLGTTSSYEQYF; DNA: TGTGCCAGCAGCTTGGGGACTACATCCTCCTACGAGCAGTACTTC
J: TRBJ2-2; size: once; D: NA; length: 17; V: TRBV9; CDR3: CASSFTNGLSWAGELFF; DNA: TGTGCCAGCAGCTTCACCAACGGACTATCTTGGGCTGGGGAGCTGTTTTTT
J: TRBJ1-3; size: NA; D: NA; length: 15; V: TRBV6-1; CDR3: CASSDRHFSGNTIYF; DNA: TGTGCCAGCAGTGATAGACATTTCTCTGGAAACACCATATATTTT
J: TRBJ1-5; size: NA; D: TRBD1; length: 15; V: TRBV4-1; CDR3: CASSRGGSGNQPQHF; DNA: TGCGCCAGCAGCCGAGGGGGCTCTGGCAATCAGCCCCAGCATTTT
J: TRBJ2-1; size: NA; D: TRBD2; length: 13; V: TRBV25-1; CDR3: CASSGARGGEQFF; DNA: TGTGCCAGCAGTGGGGCCCGGGGGGGTGAGCAGTTCTTC
J: TRBJ1-2; size: few; D: TRBD1; length: 15; V: TRBV25-1; CDR3: CASSEAGQGAEGYTF; DNA: TGTGCCAGCAGTGAAGCAGGACAGGGGGCGGAGGGCTACACCTTC
J: TRBJ2-7; size: few; D: TRBD1; length: 16; V: TRBV6-5; CDR3: CASSSPPGTGSYEQYF; DNA: TGTGCCAGCAGTTCCCCCCCCGGGACAGGGTCCTACGAGCAGTACTTC
J: TRBJ2-1; size: few; D: NA; length: 22; V: TRBV2; CDR3: CASSELVVGGVLRDFFYNEQFF; DNA: TGTGCCAGCAGTGAACTGGTCGTTGGTGGGGTCTTACGGGACTTTTTCTACAATGAGCAGTTCTTC